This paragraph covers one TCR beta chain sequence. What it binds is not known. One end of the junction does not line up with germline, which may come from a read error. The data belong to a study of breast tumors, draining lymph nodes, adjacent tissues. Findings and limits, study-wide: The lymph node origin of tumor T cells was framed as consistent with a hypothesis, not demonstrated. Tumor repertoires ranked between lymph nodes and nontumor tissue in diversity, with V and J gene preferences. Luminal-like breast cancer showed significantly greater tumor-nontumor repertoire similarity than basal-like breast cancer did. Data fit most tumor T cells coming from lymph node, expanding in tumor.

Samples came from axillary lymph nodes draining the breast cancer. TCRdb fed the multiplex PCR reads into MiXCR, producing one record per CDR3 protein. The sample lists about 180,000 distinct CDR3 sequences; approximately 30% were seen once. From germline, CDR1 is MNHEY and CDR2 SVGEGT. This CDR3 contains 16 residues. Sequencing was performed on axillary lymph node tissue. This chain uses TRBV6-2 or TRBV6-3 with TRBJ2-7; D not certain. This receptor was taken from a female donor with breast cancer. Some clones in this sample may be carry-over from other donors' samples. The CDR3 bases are TGTGCCAGCAGTTACCTTCGTTCTAGTCCTTATGAAGCGCCCTACTGG. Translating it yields CASSYLRSSPYEAPYW.